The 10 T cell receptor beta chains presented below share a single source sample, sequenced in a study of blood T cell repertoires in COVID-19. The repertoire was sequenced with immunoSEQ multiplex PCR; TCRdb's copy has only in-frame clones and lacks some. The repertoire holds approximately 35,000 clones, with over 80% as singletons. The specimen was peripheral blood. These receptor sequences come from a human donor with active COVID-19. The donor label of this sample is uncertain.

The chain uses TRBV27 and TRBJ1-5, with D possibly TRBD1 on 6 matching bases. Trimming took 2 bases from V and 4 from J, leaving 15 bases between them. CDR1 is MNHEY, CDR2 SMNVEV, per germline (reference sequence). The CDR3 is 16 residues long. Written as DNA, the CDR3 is TGTGCCAGCAGTTTACGGACAGCAGGGGCTAATCAGCCCCAGCATTTT. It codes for CASSLRTAGANQPQHF.

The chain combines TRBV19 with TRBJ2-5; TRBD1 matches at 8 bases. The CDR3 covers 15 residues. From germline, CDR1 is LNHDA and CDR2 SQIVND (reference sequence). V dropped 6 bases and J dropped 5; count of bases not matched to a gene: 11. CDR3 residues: CASSDRGRIEETQYF. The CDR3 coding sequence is TGTGCCAGTAGCGACAGGGGACGAATTGAGGAGACCCAGTACTTC. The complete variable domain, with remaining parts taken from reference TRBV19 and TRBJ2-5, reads DGGITQSPKYLFRKEGQNVTLSCEQNLNHDAMYWYRQDPGQGLRLIYYSQIVNDFQKGDIAEGYSVSREKKESFPLTVTSAQKNPTAFYLCASSDRGRIEETQYFGPGTRLLVL.

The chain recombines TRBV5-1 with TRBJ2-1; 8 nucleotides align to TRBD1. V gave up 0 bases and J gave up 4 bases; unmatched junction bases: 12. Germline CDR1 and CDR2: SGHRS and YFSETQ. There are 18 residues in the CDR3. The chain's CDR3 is CASSLVGTGGTNYNEQFF. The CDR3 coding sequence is TGCGCCAGCAGCTTGGTAGGGACAGGAGGAACAAATTACAATGAGCAGTTCTTC. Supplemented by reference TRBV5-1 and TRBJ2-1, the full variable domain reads KAGVTQTPRYLIKTRGQQVTLSCSPISGHRSVSWYQQTPGQGLQFLFEYFSETQRNKGNFPGRFSGRQFSNSRSEMNVSTLELGDSALYLCASSLVGTGGTNYNEQFFGPGTRLTVL.

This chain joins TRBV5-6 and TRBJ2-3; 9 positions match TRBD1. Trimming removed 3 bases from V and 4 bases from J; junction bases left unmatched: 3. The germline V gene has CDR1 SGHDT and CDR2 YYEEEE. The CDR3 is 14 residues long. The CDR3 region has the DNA TGTGCCAGCAGCTGGACAGGGGTCGCAGATACGCAGTATTTT. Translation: CASSWTGVADTQYF.

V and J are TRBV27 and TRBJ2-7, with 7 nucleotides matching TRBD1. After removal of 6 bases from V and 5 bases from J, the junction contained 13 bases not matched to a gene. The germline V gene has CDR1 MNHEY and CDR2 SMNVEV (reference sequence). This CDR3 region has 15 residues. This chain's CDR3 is CASSSRGNTGDEQYF. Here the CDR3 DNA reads TGTGCCAGCAGCTCCCGTGGTAACACAGGGGACGAGCAGTACTTC.

CDR3 nucleotides: TGTGCCAGTAAAGGACAGGGGGCGAGGGAGCAGTACTTC. Its protein product is CASKGQGAREQYF. The chain recombines TRBV19 with TRBJ2-7, with 11 bases matching TRBD1. The trim removed 7 bases at V and 7 bases at J, leaving 6 bases unmatched. The length of the CDR3 is 13 residues. Per germline, CDR1 LNHDA and CDR2 SQIVND (reference sequence).

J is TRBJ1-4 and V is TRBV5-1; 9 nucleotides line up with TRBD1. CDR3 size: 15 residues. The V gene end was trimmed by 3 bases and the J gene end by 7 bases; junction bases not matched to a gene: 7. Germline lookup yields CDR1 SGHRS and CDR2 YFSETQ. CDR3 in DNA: TGCGCCAGCAGCTCACAGGGGGCTAGGGGTGAAAAACTGTTTTTT. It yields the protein CASSSQGARGEKLFF. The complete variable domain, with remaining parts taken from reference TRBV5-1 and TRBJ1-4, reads KAGVTQTPRYLIKTRGQQVTLSCSPISGHRSVSWYQQTPGQGLQFLFEYFSETQRNKGNFPGRFSGRQFSNSRSEMNVSTLELGDSALYLCASSSQGARGEKLFFGSGTQLSVL.

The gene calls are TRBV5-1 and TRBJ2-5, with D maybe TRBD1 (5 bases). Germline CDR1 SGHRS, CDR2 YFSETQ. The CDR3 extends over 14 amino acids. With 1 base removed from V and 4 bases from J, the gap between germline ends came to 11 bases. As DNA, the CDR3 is TGCGCCAGCAGCTTGAATACAGGATCAGAGACCCAGTACTTC. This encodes CASSLNTGSETQYF. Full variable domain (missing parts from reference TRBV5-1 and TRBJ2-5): KAGVTQTPRYLIKTRGQQVTLSCSPISGHRSVSWYQQTPGQGLQFLFEYFSETQRNKGNFPGRFSGRQFSNSRSEMNVSTLELGDSALYLCASSLNTGSETQYFGPGTRLLVL.

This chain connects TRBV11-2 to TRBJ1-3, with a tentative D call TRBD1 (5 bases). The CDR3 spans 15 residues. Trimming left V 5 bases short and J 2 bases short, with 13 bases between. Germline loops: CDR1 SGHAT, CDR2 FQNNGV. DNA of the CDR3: TGTGCCAGCAGCCACCGAACACAGGCTGGAAACACCATATATTTT. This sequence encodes CASSHRTQAGNTIYF.

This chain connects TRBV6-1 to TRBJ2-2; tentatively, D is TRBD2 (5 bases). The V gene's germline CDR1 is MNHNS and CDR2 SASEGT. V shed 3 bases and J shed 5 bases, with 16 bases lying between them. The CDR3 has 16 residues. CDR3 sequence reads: CASSDAREEITGELFF. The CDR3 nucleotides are TGTGCCAGCAGTGATGCCCGGGAAGAAATAACCGGGGAGCTGTTTTTT.